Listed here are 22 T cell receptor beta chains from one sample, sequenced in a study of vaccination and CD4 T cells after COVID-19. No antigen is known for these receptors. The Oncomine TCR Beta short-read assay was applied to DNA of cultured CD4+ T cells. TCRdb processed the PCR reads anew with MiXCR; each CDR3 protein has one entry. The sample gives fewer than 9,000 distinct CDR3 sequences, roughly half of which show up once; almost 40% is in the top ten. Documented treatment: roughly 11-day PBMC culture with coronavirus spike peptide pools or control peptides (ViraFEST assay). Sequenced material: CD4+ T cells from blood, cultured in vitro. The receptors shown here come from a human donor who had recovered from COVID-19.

The CDR3 nucleotides read TGTGCCAGCAGTTTATACAGCTACGAGCAGTACTTC. It yields the protein CASSLYSYEQYF. J is TRBJ2-7 and V is TRBV12-3 or TRBV12-4; no definite D call. The CDR3 is made up of 12 amino acids. Trimming removed 2 bases at V and 3 bases at J, with 5 bases between.

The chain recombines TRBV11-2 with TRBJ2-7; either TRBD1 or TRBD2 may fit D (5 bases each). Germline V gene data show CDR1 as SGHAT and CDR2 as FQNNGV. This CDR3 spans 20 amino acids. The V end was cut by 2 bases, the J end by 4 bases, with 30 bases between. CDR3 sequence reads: CASSLRTGTGQLTGHYEQYF. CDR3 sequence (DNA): TGTGCCAGCAGCTTACGTACCGGGACGGGTCAACTAACGGGGCATTACGAGCAGTACTTC.

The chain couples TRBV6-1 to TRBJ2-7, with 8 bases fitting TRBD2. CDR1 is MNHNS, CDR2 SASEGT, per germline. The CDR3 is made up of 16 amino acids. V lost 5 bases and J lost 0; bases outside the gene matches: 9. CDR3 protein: CASSRLAGSSSYEQYF. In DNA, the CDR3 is TGTGCCAGCAGTAGGCTAGCGGGTTCGAGCTCCTACGAGCAGTACTTC.

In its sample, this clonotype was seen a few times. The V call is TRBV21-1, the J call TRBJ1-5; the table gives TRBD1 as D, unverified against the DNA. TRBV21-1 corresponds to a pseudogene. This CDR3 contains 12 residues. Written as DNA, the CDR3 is TGTGCCAGACAGGGGGACAATCAGCCCCAGCATTTT. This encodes CARQGDNQPQHF.

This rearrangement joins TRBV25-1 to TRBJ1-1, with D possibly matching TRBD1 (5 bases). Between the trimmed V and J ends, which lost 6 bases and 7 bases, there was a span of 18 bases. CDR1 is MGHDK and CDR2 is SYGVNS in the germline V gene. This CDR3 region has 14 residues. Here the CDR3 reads CASRNTGGGGEAFF. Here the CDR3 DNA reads TGTGCCAGCAGAAACACCGGGGGGGGGGGTGAAGCTTTCTTT. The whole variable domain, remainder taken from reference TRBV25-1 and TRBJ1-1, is EADIYQTPRYLVIGTGKKITLECSQTMGHDKMYWYQQDPGMELHLIHYSYGVNSTEKGDLSSESTVSRIRTEHFPLTLESARPSHTSQYLCASRNTGGGGEAFFGQGTRLTVV.

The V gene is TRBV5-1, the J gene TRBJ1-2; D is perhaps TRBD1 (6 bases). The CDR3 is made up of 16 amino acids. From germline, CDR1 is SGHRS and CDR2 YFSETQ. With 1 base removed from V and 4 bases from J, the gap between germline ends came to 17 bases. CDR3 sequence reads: CASSLRGGVPFYGYTF. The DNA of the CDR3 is TGCGCCAGCAGCTTGAGGGGGGGCGTCCCGTTCTATGGCTACACCTTC. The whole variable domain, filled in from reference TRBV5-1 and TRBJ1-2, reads KAGVTQTPRYLIKTRGQQVTLSCSPISGHRSVSWYQQTPGQGLQFLFEYFSETQRNKGNFPGRFSGRQFSNSRSEMNVSTLELGDSALYLCASSLRGGVPFYGYTFGSGTRLTVV.

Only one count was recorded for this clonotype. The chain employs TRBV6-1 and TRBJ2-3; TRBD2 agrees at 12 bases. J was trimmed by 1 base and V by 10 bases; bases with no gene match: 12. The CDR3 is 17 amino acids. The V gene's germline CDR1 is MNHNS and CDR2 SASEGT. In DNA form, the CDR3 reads TGTGCCATCAGCTCTAGCGGGGGGGCCCCCCGCACAGATACGCAGTATTTT. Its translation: CAISSSGGAPRTDTQYF.

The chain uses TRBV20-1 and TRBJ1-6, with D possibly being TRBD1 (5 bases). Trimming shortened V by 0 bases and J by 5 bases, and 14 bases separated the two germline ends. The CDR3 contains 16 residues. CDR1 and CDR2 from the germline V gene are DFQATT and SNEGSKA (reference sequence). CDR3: CSARDPGPSDNSPLHF. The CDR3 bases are TGCAGTGCTAGAGATCCGGGGCCCTCGGATAATTCACCCCTCCACTTT.

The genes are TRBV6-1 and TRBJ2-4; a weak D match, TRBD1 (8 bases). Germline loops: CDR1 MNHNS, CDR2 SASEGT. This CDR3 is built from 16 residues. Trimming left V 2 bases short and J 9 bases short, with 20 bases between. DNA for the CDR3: TGTGCCAGCAGTGAATCGGTAACAGGGGGGGGAGGCATTCAGTACTTC. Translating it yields CASSESVTGGGGIQYF.

CDR3 sequence (DNA): TGTGCCACCGGGGGGGACCGCGGGTATGGCTACACCTTC. This sequence encodes CATGGDRGYGYTF. The chain recombines TRBV24-1 with TRBJ1-2, with D possibly TRBD1 on 5 matching bases. The V end lost 9 bases, the J end lost 5 bases, and 15 bases lay between the germline ends. The germline V gene encodes CDR1 KGHDR and CDR2 SFDVKD. This CDR3 region has 13 residues.

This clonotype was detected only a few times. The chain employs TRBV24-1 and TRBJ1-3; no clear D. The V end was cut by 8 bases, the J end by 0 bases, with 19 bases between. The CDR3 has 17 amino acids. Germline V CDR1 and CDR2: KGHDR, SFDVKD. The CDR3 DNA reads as TGTGCCACCACCCAACAAGACGACCGGAGCTCTGGAAACACCATATATTTT. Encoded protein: CATTQQDDRSSGNTIYF.

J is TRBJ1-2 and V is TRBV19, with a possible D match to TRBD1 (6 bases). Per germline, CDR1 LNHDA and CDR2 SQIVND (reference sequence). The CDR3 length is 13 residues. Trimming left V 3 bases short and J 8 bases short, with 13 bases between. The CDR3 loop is CASSMWGADGYTF. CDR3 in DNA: TGTGCCAGTAGTATGTGGGGGGCCGACGGCTACACCTTC.

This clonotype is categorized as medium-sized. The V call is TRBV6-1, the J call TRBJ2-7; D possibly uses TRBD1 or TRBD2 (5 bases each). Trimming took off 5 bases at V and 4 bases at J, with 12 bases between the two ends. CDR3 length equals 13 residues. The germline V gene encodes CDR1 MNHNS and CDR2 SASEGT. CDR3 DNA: TGTGCCAGCAGTCGGGACCTTGGGTACGAGCAGTACTTC. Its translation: CASSRDLGYEQYF.

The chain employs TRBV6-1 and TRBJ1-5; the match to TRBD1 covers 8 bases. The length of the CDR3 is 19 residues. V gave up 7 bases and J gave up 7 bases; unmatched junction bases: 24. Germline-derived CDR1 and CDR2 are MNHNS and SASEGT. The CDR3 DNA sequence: TGTGCCAGCACCATAGGCGGGCCAGGGGGCGTCTGGAAAATACAGCCCCAGCATTTT. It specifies CASTIGGPGGVWKIQPQHF.

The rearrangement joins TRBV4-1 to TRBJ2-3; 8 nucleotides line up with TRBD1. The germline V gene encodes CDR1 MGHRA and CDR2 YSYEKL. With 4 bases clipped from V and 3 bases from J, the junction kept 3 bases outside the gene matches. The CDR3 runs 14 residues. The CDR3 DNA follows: TGCGCCAGCAGCCCCCGACAGGGGACAGATACGCAGTATTTT. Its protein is CASSPRQGTDTQYF.

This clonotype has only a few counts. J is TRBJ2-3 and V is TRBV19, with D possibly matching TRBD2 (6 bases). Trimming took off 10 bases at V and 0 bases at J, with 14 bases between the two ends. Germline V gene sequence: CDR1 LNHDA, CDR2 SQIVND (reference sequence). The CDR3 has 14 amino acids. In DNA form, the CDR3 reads TGTGCCACCGCGGGGCTACCGAGCACAGATACGCAGTATTTT. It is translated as CATAGLPSTDTQYF.

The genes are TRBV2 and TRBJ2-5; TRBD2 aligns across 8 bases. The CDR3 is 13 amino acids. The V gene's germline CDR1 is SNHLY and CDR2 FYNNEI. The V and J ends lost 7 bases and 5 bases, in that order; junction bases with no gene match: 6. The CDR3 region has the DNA TGTGCCAGCACGGGACTAGTTTTGGAGACCCAGTACTTC. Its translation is CASTGLVLETQYF.

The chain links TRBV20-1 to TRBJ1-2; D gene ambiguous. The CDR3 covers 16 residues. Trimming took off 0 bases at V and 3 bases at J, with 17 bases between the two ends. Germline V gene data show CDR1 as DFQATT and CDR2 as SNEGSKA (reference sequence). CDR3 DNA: TGCAGTGCTAGAGACCCCTCTCAGACAAGGGACTATGGCTACACCTTC. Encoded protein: CSARDPSQTRDYGYTF.

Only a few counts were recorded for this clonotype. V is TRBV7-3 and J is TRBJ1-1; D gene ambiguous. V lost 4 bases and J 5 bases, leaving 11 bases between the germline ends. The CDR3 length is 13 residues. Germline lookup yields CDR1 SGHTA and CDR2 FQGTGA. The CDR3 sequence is CASSSTGRTEAFF. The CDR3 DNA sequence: TGTGCCAGCAGCTCTACCGGGAGAACTGAAGCTTTCTTT.

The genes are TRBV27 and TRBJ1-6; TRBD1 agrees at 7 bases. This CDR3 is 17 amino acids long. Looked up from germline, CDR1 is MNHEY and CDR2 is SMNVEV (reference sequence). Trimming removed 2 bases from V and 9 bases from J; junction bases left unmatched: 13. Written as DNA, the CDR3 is TGTGCCAGCAGTTTACTAACTACACAGGGGAGGGCTTCACCCCTCCACTTT. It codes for CASSLLTTQGRASPLHF.

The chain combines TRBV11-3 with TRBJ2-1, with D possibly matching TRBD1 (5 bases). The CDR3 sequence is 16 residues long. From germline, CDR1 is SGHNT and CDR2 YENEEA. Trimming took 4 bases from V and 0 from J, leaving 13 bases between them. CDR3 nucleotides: TGTGCCAGCAGCTCAAACCCAGGGTCCTCCTACAATGAGCAGTTCTTC. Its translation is CASSSNPGSSYNEQFF.

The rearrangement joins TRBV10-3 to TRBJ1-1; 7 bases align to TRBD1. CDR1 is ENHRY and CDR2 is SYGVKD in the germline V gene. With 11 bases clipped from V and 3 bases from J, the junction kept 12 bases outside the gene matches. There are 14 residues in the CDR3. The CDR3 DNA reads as TGTGCCTCAAATCGACAGGGTAAGGACACTGAAGCTTTCTTT. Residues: CASNRQGKDTEAFF.